Detailed here is one TCR beta chain. Its antigen is not known. Here immunoSEQ multiplex PCR was the method, and the copy in TCRdb shows in-frame clones only, minus some. The sample records 9,000 to 10,000 clones, 70% to 85% being singletons. Recipient blood drawn about 28 days pretransplant and days 30, 100, 180 after. Between the trimmed V and J ends, which lost 5 bases and 7 bases, there was a span of 15 bases. Germline V gives CDR1 LNHDA, CDR2 SQIVND (reference sequence). CDR3 length equals 15 residues. This record comes from a study of T cell clonotyping in hematopoietic cell transplantation. Whole-study findings and limits: At the given depth, recipient repertoires were over 95% de novo clonotypes. Without cell sorting, CD4 versus CD8 contributions remain unresolved.

Specimen: PBMCs, collected at the time of graft-versus-host disease after allogeneic stem cell transplant. The TCR originated in a male patient between 60 and 69 years old who had an allogeneic stem cell transplant from an unrelated donor, so the T cells may come from the graft donor. Some clones in this sample may be carry-over from other donors' samples. V is TRBV19 and J is TRBJ1-6; D is uncertain. CDR3 sequence (DNA): TGTGCCAGTAGTTCCAGGTTCACCACGAATTCACCCCTCCACTTT. Its translation is CASSSRFTTNSPLHF.